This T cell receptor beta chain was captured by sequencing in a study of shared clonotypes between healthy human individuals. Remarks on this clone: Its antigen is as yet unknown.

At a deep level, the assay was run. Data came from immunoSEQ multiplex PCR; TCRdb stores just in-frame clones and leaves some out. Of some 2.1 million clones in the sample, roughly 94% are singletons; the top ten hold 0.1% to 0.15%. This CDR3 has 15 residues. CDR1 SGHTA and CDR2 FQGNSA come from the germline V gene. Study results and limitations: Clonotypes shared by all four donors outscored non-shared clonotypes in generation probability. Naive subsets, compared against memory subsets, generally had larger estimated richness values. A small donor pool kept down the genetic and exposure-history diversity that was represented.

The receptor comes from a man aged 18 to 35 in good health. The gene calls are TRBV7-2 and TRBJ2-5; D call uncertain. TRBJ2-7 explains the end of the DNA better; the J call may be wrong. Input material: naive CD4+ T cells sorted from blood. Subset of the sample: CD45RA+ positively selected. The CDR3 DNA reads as TGTGCCAGCAGCCCAACTCCGGGCCGCACCTACGAGCAGTACTTC. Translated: CASSPTPGRTYEQYF.